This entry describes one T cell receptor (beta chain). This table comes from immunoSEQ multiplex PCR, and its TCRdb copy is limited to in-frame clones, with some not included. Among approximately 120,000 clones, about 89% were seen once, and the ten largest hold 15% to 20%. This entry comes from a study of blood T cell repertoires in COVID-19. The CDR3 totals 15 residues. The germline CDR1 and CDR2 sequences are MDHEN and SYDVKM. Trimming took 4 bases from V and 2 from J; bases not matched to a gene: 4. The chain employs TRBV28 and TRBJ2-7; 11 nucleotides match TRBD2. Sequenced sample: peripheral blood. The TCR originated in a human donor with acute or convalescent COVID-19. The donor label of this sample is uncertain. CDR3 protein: CASSSLAGGTYEQYF. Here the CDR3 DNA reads TGTGCCAGCAGTTCCTTAGCGGGAGGGACCTACGAGCAGTACTTC.